A selection of T cell receptor beta chains follows, all from one sample in a study of blood T cells in healthy people across ages. From the 5' RACE reads, TCRdb called clonotypes with MiXCR, one entry per CDR3 protein. The data hold around 1.5 million distinct CDR3 sequences, with roughly 45% observed a single time. Sequenced material: blood. The receptors stem from a young woman in good health. CDR3s include the opening cysteine and the closing phenylalanine or tryptophan. A D gene is named only where the DNA matches it firmly. Only part of the rows carry a size: once, few, many, or a class if the clone is expanded.

v_gene	d_gene	abundance	j_gene	CDR3nt	CDR3aa
TRBV7-9	TRBD1	-	TRBJ2-5	TGTGCCAGCACCCCTCAAGGGGGCGAAGAGACCCAGTACTTC	CASTPQGGEETQYF
TRBV6-6	-	-	TRBJ1-3	TGTGCCAGCAGTCGAGGACAGAGCTCTGGAAACACCATATATTTT	CASSRGQSSGNTIYF
TRBV28	TRBD1	-	TRBJ2-7	TGTGCCAACAGTTTGCTGGAGGGACAGGGTTCCTACGAGCAGTACTTC	CANSLLEGQGSYEQYF
TRBV14	TRBD1	-	TRBJ2-3	TGTGCCAGCAGCACCTACAGGGGGAGGACAGATACGCAGTATTTT	CASSTYRGRTDTQYF
TRBV10-3	TRBD2	-	TRBJ2-1	TGTGCCATTCAAGAACGGGTAGCGGGGGGGCCAGGTGAGCAGGTCTTC	CAIQERVAGGPGEQVF
TRBV2	TRBD2	few	TRBJ2-1	TGTGCCAGCAGTGTTTTGACTAGCGGAGCCTACAATGAGCAGTTCTTC	CASSVLTSGAYNEQFF
TRBV7-9	TRBD2	-	TRBJ2-7	TGTGCCAGCAGGGCCACTAGCGGGGGTCTCGAGCAGTACTTC	CASRATSGGLEQYF
TRBV14	-	few	TRBJ1-4	TGTGCCAGCAGCCAAGGATCTGTTGAAAAACTGTTTTTT	CASSQGSVEKLFF
TRBV20-1	TRBD1	many	TRBJ1-2	TGCAGTGCTAGGACAGGGGATGGCTACACCTTC	CSARTGDGYTF
TRBV12-3/TRBV12-4	TRBD2	few	TRBJ2-1	TGTGCCAGCAGGTTAGCGGGGGGTTTCTACAATGAGCAGTTCTTC	CASRLAGGFYNEQFF
TRBV18	-	-	TRBJ1-2	TGTGCCAGCTCACCATCGGCTGAAGCGAGCTATGGCTACACCTTC	CASSPSAEASYGYTF
TRBV27	TRBD1	-	TRBJ1-5	TGTGCCAGCAGTTCGCGGACAGGGGGCGTTGGACAGCCCCAGCATTTT	CASSSRTGGVGQPQHF
TRBV2	TRBD1	few	TRBJ1-1	TGTGCCAGCAGGAGGGCCCCAGGGGGCACTGAAGCTTTCTTT	CASRRAPGGTEAFF
TRBV20-1	TRBD2	-	TRBJ2-1	TGCAGTGCTAGTGACGCTAGCGGGAGGGCCGTCTACAATGAGCAGTTCTTC	CSASDASGRAVYNEQFF